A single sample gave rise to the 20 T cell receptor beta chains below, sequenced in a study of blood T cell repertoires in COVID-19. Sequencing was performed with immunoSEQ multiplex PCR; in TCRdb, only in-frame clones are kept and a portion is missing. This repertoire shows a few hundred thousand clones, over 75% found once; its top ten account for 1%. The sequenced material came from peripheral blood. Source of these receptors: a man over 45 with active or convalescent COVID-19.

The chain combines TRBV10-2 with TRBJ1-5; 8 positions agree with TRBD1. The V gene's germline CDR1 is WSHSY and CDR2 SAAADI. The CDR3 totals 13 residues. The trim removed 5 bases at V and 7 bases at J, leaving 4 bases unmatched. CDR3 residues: CASSPGGVQPQHF. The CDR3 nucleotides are TGCGCCAGCAGTCCAGGGGGCGTCCAGCCCCAGCATTTT.

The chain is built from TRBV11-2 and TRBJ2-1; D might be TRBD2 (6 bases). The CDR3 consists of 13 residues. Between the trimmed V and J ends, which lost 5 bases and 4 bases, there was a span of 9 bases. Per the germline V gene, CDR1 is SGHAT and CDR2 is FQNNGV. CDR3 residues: CASSDGGYNEQFF. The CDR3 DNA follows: TGTGCCAGCAGCGACGGGGGATACAATGAGCAGTTCTTC.

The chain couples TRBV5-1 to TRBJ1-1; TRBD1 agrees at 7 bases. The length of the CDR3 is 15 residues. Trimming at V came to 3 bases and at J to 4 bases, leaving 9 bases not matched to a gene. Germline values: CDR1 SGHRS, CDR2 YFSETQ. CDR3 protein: CASSSGQAILTEAFF. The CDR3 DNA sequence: TGCGCCAGCAGCTCAGGACAGGCCATCCTCACTGAAGCTTTCTTT.

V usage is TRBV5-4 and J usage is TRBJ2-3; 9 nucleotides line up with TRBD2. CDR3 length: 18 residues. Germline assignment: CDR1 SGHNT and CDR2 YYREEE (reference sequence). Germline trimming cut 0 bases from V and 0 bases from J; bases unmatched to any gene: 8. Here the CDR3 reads CASSLAGSGGTSTDTQYF. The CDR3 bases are TGTGCCAGCAGCTTGGCCGGTAGCGGGGGAACTAGCACAGATACGCAGTATTTT. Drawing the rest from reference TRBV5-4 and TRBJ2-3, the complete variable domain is ETGVTQSPTHLIKTRGQQVTLRCSSQSGHNTVSWYQQALGQGPQFIFQYYREEENGRGNFPPRFSGLQFPNYSSELNVNALELDDSALYLCASSLAGSGGTSTDTQYFGPGTRLTVL.

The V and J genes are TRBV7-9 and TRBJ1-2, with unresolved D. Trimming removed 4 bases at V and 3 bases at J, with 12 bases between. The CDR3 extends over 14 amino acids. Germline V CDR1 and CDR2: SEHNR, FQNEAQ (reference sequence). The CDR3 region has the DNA TGTGCCAGCAGCTCCTCCGGGAACGACTATGGCTACACCTTC. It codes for CASSSSGNDYGYTF.

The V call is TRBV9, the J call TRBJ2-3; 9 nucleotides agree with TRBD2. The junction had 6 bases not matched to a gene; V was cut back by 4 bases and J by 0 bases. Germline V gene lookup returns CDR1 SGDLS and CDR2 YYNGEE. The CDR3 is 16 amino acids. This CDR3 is CASSPTSGQSTDTQYF. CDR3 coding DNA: TGTGCCAGCAGCCCGACTAGCGGACAAAGCACAGATACGCAGTATTTT.

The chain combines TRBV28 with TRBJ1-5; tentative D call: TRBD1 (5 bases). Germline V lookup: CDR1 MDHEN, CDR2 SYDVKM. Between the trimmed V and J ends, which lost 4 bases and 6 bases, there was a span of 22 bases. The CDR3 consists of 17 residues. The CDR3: CASSSLMEGQGGQPQHF. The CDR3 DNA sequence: TGTGCCAGCAGTTCCCTCATGGAGGGGCAGGGAGGTCAGCCCCAGCATTTT.

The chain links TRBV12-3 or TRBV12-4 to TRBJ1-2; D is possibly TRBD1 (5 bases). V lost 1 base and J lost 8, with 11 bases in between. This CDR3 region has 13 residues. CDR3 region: CASSLGQGSGYTF. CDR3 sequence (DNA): TGTGCCAGCAGTTTAGGGCAGGGTAGCGGCTACACCTTC.

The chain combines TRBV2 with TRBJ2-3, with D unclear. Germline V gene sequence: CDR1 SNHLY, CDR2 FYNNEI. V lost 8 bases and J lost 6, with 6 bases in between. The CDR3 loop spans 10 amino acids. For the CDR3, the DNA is TGTGCCAGCCACGGGGATACGCAGTATTTT. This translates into CASHGDTQYF.

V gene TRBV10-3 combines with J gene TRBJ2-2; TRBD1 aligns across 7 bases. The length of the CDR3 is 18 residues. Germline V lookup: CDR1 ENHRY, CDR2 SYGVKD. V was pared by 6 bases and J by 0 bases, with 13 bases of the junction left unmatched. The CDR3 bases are TGTGCCATCAGCCCCTGGACAGGCAGACCATCGAACACCGGGGAGCTGTTTTTT. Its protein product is CAISPWTGRPSNTGELFF.

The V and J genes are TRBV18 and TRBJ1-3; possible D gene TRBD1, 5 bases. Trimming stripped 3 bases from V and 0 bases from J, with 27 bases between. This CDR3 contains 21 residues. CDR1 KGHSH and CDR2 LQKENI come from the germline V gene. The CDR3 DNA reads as TGTGCCAGCTCACCGCTTGTCAATTTTGGGAAGACAGCTCCCTCTGGAAACACCATATATTTT. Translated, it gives CASSPLVNFGKTAPSGNTIYF.

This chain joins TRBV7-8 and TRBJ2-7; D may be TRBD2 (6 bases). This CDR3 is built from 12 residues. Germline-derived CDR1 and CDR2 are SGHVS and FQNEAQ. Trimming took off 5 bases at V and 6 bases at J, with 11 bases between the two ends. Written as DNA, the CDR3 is TGTGCCAGCAGCCACCCCGGGGGCGAGCAGTACTTC. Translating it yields CASSHPGGEQYF.

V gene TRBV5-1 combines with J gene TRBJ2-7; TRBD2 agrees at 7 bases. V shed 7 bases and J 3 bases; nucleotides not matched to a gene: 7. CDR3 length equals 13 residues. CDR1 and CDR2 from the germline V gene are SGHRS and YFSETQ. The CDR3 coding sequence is TGCGCCAGCTCCAGCGGGGAGGGCTACGAGCAGTACTTC. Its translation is CASSSGEGYEQYF.

Written as DNA, the CDR3 is TGTGCCAGCAGCCCCTGGGGGGGAGAAAAACTGTTTTTT. Protein sequence: CASSPWGGEKLFF. The V call is TRBV5-4, the J call TRBJ1-4, with D perhaps matching TRBD1 (5 bases). The ends were cut back, 4 bases at V and 8 bases at J, with 12 bases in the middle. Germline CDR1 reads SGHNT; CDR2 reads YYREEE (reference sequence). This CDR3 is 13 amino acids long.

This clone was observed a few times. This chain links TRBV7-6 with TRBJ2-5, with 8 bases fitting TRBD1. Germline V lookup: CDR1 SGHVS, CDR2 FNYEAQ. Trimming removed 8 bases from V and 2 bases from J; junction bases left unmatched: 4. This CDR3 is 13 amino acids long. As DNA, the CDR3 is TGTGCCAGCTCCAGGGGGCGGCAAGAGACCCAGTACTTC. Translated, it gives CASSRGRQETQYF. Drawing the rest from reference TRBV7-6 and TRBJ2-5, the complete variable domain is GAGVSQSPRYKVTKRGQDVALRCDPISGHVSLYWYRQALGQGPEFLTYFNYEAQQDKSGLPNDRFSAERPEGSISTLTIQRTEQRDSAMYRCASSRGRQETQYFGPGTRLLVL.

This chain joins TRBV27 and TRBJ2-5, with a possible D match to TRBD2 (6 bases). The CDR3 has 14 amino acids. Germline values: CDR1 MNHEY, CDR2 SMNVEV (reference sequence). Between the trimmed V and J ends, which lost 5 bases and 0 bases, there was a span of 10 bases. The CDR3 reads CASSAGMYQETQYF. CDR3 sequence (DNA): TGTGCCAGCAGTGCGGGGATGTACCAAGAGACCCAGTACTTC.

CDR3 in DNA: TGTGCCAGCAGCCCGGGACTAGCGGCCAACACAGATACGCAGTATTTT. Its translation is CASSPGLAANTDTQYF. The V gene is TRBV7-9, the J gene TRBJ2-3, with 11 bases lining up with TRBD2. V lost 5 bases, J lost 2 bases, and 6 bases stayed unmatched. CDR1 SEHNR and CDR2 FQNEAQ come from the germline V gene (reference sequence). This CDR3 contains 16 residues.

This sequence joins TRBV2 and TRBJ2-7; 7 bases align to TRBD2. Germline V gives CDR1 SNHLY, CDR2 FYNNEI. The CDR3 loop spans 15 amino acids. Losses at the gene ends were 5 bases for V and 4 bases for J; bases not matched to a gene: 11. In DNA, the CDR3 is TGTGCCAGCAGTCGCGGGAGCGCGGCTAGTTACGAGCAGTACTTC. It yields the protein CASSRGSAASYEQYF.

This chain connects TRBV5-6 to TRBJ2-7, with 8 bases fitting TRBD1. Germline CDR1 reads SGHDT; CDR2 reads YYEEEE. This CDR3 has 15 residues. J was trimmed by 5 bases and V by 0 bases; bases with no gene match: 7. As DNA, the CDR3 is TGTGCCAGCAGCTTGGAGGCAGGGGGCGCGGACGAGCAGTACTTC. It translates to CASSLEAGGADEQYF. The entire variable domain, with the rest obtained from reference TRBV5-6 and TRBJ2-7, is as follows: DAGVTQSPTHLIKTRGQQVTLRCSPKSGHDTVSWYQQALGQGPQFIFQYYEEEERQRGNFPDRFSGHQFPNYSSELNVNALLLGDSALYLCASSLEAGGADEQYFGPGTRLTVT.

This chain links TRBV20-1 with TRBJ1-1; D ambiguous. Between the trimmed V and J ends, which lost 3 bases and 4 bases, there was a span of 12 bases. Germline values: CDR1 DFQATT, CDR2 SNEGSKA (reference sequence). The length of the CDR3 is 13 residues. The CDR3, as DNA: TGCAGTGCTAGTAACAGCGGAAGCACTGAAGCTTTCTTT. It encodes CSASNSGSTEAFF.